Listed here is a single T cell receptor beta chain. Its antigen is not identified. A sort by CD45RO/CCR7/CD25/CD127/CD95/CD27 yielded CD4+ naive, central memory, regulatory and stem cell-like memory cells. Sequencing targeted expressed TCRB transcripts, as all isolated RNA had been reverse transcribed. TCRdb's copy holds only in-frame clones and misses some; the assay was immunoSEQ multiplex PCR. The sample carries more than 250,000 clones, 20% recorded once. This record comes from a study of beta chain features in type 1 diabetes. Study as a whole: Examination covered 107,917,701 sorted cells spanning all samples.

General study points: Within each of all four CD4+ subsets, Type 1 diabetes patients had TCRB CDR3s that were moderately but significantly shorter.

The source of this sequence is a woman in her 40s with type 1 diabetes. The sample taken for sequencing was naive CD4+ T cells from blood.

The CDR3 here is CASSFVGASYNEQFF. CDR3 sequence (DNA): TGTGCCAGCAGCTTCGTGGGAGCTTCCTACAATGAGCAGTTCTTC. This sequence joins TRBV5-4 and TRBJ2-1, with D possibly TRBD2 on 5 matching bases. V lost 2 bases and J 1 base, leaving 10 bases between the germline ends. Germline V gives CDR1 SGHNT, CDR2 YYREEE (reference sequence). This CDR3 is 15 amino acids long.